A selection of T cell receptor beta chains follows, all from one sample in a study of blood T cell repertoires in COVID-19. Clones were read by immunoSEQ multiplex PCR, and TCRdb kept only the in-frame ones, dropping some. The sample shows about 280,000 clones, almost 85% of them seen only once. The sequenced sample consisted of peripheral blood. These receptors all stem from a man in his forties or fifties with active or convalescent COVID-19. CDR3s include the opening cysteine and the closing phenylalanine or tryptophan. A D gene is named only where the DNA matches it firmly. A row's size may be missing; if present it is once, few, many or a size class.

V gene,clone size,J gene,D gene,CDR3 DNA,CDR3 protein
TRBV7-2,NA,TRBJ2-1,NA,TGTGCCAGCAGCTTAGATCGTATAGATCCCAATGAGCAGTTCTTC,CASSLDRIDPNEQFF
TRBV6-5,NA,TRBJ2-1,TRBD2,TGTGCCAGCAGCATGAGCGGGAGGTCAGGTAATGAGCAGTTCTTC,CASSMSGRSGNEQFF
TRBV7-2,NA,TRBJ1-5,NA,TGTGCCAGCAGCTTAGAACATGCGGGTCAGCCCCAGCATTTT,CASSLEHAGQPQHF
TRBV5-5,NA,TRBJ2-7,NA,TGTGCCAGCAGTTATGGACAGATCTACGAGCAGTACTTC,CASSYGQIYEQYF
TRBV29-1,NA,TRBJ2-7,NA,TGCAGCGTTGAGGGTTTAGGACAGAGCCCTTACGAGCAGTACTTC,CSVEGLGQSPYEQYF
TRBV20-1,NA,TRBJ2-5,NA,TGCAGTGCTAGTCAGGGCCCCCAAGAGACCCAGTACTTC,CSASQGPQETQYF
TRBV10-3,NA,TRBJ1-2,NA,TGTGCCATCAGTGAGATAGGGGGTAGCAATGGCTACACCTTC,CAISEIGGSNGYTF
TRBV18,NA,TRBJ2-7,NA,TGTGCCAGCTCGCTAACGCGGGGAAATACTGACGAGCAGTACTTC,CASSLTRGNTDEQYF
TRBV5-8,NA,TRBJ1-6,TRBD1,TGTGCCAGCAGGAGGACAGGGGATAATTCACCCCTCCACTTT,CASRRTGDNSPLHF
TRBV9,NA,TRBJ2-7,NA,TGTGCCAGCAGCGTACGGGGAGAAGTGTCCGAGCAGTACTTC,CASSVRGEVSEQYF
TRBV7-2,NA,TRBJ1-1,NA,TGTGCCAGCAGCTTTGGGGGCCTGAACACTGAAGCTTTCTTT,CASSFGGLNTEAFF
TRBV18,NA,TRBJ1-4,NA,TGTGCCAGCTCACCCCGCCAGGGATTGTACGAAAAACTGTTTTTT,CASSPRQGLYEKLFF
TRBV6-6,once,TRBJ2-1,NA,TGTGCCAGCAGTTACTCAGAAGGCCTCGCAGGGGCGTTCTTC,CASSYSEGLAGAFF
TRBV7-8,NA,TRBJ1-2,NA,TGTGCCAGCAGCCGAACGGGGAACTATGGCTACACCTTC,CASSRTGNYGYTF
TRBV10-3,NA,TRBJ1-5,TRBD1,TGTGCCATCAGCGGGACAGGGGGCGCGGTTCAGCCCCAGCATTTT,CAISGTGGAVQPQHF
TRBV12-3/TRBV12-4,NA,TRBJ1-1,NA,TGTGCCAGCAGACCCAACAGGAGACACGAAGCTTTCTTT,CASRPNRRHEAFF
TRBV24-1,NA,TRBJ2-3,NA,TGTGCCACCAGTGACCCGGTCGTTCGTACGCAGTATTTT,CATSDPVVRTQYF
TRBV9,NA,TRBJ2-7,NA,TGTGCCAGCAGCGTAGCCCCGGCGGCAGGGGGGACCTATTACGAGCAGTACTTC,CASSVAPAAGGTYYEQYF
TRBV4-2,NA,TRBJ1-1,TRBD1,TGTGCCAGCAGAGAACAGGGGGACACTGAAGCTTTCTTT,CASREQGDTEAFF
TRBV5-1,NA,TRBJ1-3,NA,TGCGCCAGCGCAAGGGGCGAAACCTCTGGAAACACCATATATTTT,CASARGETSGNTIYF
TRBV10-3,once,TRBJ2-1,TRBD2,TGTGCCACCCGTACTAGCGGGGCTTACAATGAGCAGTTCTTC,CATRTSGAYNEQFF
TRBV7-2,NA,TRBJ1-1,NA,TGTGCCAGCAGCGCCGGGAGGAACACTGAAGCTTTCTTT,CASSAGRNTEAFF
TRBV5-8,few,TRBJ2-6,TRBD1,TGTGCCAGCAGTAAGGGGGCCAAAACTGGGGCCAACGTCCTGACTTTC,CASSKGAKTGANVLTF
TRBV28,NA,TRBJ2-2,NA,TGTGCCAGCAGTACTTGGGACATTCTGTTTTTT,CASSTWDILFF
TRBV6-5,NA,TRBJ1-2,TRBD1,TGTGCCAGCAGTCCCGGGACAGGGGGCGACTATGGCTACACCTTC,CASSPGTGGDYGYTF
TRBV28,once,TRBJ1-1,NA,TGTGCCAGCAGGCCAGGGGCTTGGTACACTGAAGCTTTCTTT,CASRPGAWYTEAFF
TRBV5-6,NA,TRBJ2-1,TRBD1,TGTGCCAGCAGCTTGGTCAATCAGGGGGCATTCAGAAATGAGCAGTTCTTC,CASSLVNQGAFRNEQFF